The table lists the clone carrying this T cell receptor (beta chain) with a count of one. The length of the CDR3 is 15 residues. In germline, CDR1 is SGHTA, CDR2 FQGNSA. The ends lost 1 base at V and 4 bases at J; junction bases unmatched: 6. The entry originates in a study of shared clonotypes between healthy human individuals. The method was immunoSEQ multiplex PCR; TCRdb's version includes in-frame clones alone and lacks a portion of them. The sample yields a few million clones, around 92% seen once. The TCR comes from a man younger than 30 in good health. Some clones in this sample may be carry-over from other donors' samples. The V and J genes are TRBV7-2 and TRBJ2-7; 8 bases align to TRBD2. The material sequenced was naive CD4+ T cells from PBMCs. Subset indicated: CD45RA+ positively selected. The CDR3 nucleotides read TGTGCCAGCAGCTTAGTCGCGGCGGGAGGATACGAGCAGTACTTC. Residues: CASSLVAAGGYEQYF.